The 2 T cell receptor beta chains below come from one sample, sequenced in a study of T cell responses to AZD1222 COVID-19 vaccine. The data were produced by immunoSEQ multiplex PCR, yet TCRdb's version contains in-frame clones alone and is incomplete. This table has roughly 180,000 clones, 92% appearing once. The specimen comprised peripheral blood, sampled 28 days after the second AZD1222 dose. Every receptor here comes from an adult who received the AZD1222 COVID-19 vaccine.

The gene calls are TRBV11-2 and TRBJ2-2; D might be TRBD2 (5 bases). CDR3 length equals 14 residues. The V gene lost 3 bases and the J gene lost 4 bases, with 9 bases spanning the gap. Germline CDR1 is SGHAT and CDR2 is FQNNGV. CDR3 in DNA: TGTGCCAGCAGCTTCCTAGCTCCCACCGGGGAGCTGTTTTTT. It is translated as CASSFLAPTGELFF.

The chain recombines TRBV19 with TRBJ1-6; D remains ambiguous. Germline V CDR1 and CDR2: LNHDA, SQIVND (reference sequence). CDR3 size: 13 residues. V dropped 5 bases and J dropped 5 bases, with 7 bases sitting between them. In DNA form, the CDR3 reads TGTGCCAGTAGTGCCCGCCATAATTCACCCCTCCACTTT. This encodes CASSARHNSPLHF.